Following are 6 T cell receptor beta chains from one sample sequenced in a study of T cells in Graves' hyperthyroidism and ophthalmopathy. The CDR3 regions of TCR beta were amplified from RNA transcripts. First-round RT-PCR targeting the TCR CDR3 was performed with the HTBI primer set. MiXCR, applied by TCRdb to the multiplex PCR reads, yields one record per CDR3 protein. The sample consists of around 190,000 distinct CDR3 sequences, 17% of them appearing once. The sequenced sample consisted of blood. The origin of the receptors is a woman aged 50 to 65 with Graves' hyperthyroidism.

This clonotype was picked up many times. The chain links TRBV6-1 to TRBJ2-3; the match to TRBD2 covers 10 bases. Trimming cost V 5 bases and J 9 bases; bases outside gene matches: 5. This CDR3 is built from 13 residues. Per the germline V gene, CDR1 is MNHNS and CDR2 is SASEGT. CDR3 loop: CASSLAGEGTQYF. DNA for the CDR3: TGTGCCAGCAGTCTAGCGGGAGAGGGAACGCAGTATTTT.

This clonotype was seen repeatedly, ten times or more. This chain links TRBV7-8 with TRBJ2-1; D perhaps matches TRBD1 (6 bases). Trimming pared 2 bases from V and 4 bases from J, leaving 24 bases between. CDR1 and CDR2 (germline): SGHVS, FQNEAQ. The CDR3 has 19 amino acids. This chain's CDR3 is CASSLSTALRRGGYNEQFF. CDR3 coding DNA: TGTGCCAGCAGCTTATCGACCGCGCTAAGACGAGGGGGATACAATGAGCAGTTCTTC.

This clonotype was counted many times. The V and J genes are TRBV29-1 and TRBJ1-2; tentative D call: TRBD1 (5 bases). V was clipped by 8 bases and J by 9 bases, with 22 bases between them. This CDR3 region has 13 residues. Per the germline V gene, CDR1 is SQVTM and CDR2 is ANQGSEA. The CDR3 loop is CSSIHGGELSYTF. The CDR3 DNA reads as TGCAGCTCCATCCACGGGGGGGAGTTAAGCTACACCTTC.

The V gene is TRBV20-1, the J gene TRBJ2-4; tentatively, D is TRBD2 (6 bases). Germline-derived CDR1 and CDR2 are DFQATT and SNEGSKA (reference sequence). This CDR3 has 14 amino acids. V lost 8 bases to trimming and J lost 0 bases, with 14 bases between them. CDR3: CSIYGGIAKNIQYF. The DNA of the CDR3 is TGCAGTATTTATGGGGGGATAGCCAAAAACATTCAGTACTTC.

This clonotype was observed at least ten times. V usage is TRBV24-1 and J usage is TRBJ2-1; 13 nucleotides align to TRBD2. The CDR3 is 18 residues long. Germline CDR1 and CDR2: KGHDR and SFDVKD. The V gene end was trimmed by 6 bases and the J gene end by 0 bases; junction bases not matched to a gene: 7. The CDR3 nucleotides are TGTGCCACCAGTAGGACTAGCGGGAGCAAGAGCTCCTACAATGAGCAGTTCTTC. Amino acid sequence: CATSRTSGSKSSYNEQFF.

The chain joins TRBV7-2 to TRBJ1-6; D unclear. Germline values: CDR1 SGHTA, CDR2 FQGNSA. The CDR3 extends over 14 amino acids. Trimming stripped 1 base from V and 13 bases from J, with 14 bases between. CDR3 amino acids: CASSLDPDLPPLHF. The CDR3 DNA is TGTGCCAGCAGCTTAGATCCGGATCTTCCGCCCCTCCACTTT.